This entry lists 25 T cell receptor beta chains sequenced from one sample in a study of T cell repertoires in cytomegalovirus infection. TCRdb itself ran the reads through MiXCR, one entry per CDR3 protein. The sample shows around 540,000 distinct CDR3 sequences, about 33% of them seen only once. The antigens for these receptors are not known. The starting material was cultured PBMCs, obtained from culture after CMV antigen stimulation. Receptor source: a human donor in good health (CMV status not recorded). Some clones in this sample may be carry-over from other donors' samples.

In this sample, this clonotype turned up a few times. The CDR3 coding sequence is TGTGCCAGCAGCTTAAGTCCCCCGGGCAGGAACACTGAAGCTTTCTTT. Its protein product is CASSLSPPGRNTEAFF. The chain joins TRBV7-9 to TRBJ1-1, with D unresolved. Trimming removed 2 bases at V and 1 base at J, with 14 bases between. The length of the CDR3 is 16 residues. The V gene's germline CDR1 is SEHNR and CDR2 FQNEAQ (reference sequence).

The rearrangement joins TRBV4-1 to TRBJ1-2; D might be TRBD1 (5 bases). Germline V gives CDR1 MGHRA, CDR2 YSYEKL. This CDR3 is 15 amino acids long. V was cut by 4 bases and J by 7 bases, with 19 bases left in between. The CDR3 spells CASSLRTAGVGGYTF. DNA of the CDR3: TGCGCCAGCAGCCTCCGGACCGCGGGGGTGGGTGGCTACACCTTC.

The sample holds many counts of this clonotype. This sequence joins TRBV7-2 and TRBJ2-1; perhaps TRBD2 as D (5 bases). The CDR3 loop spans 18 amino acids. V shed 2 bases and J shed 7 bases, with 24 bases lying between them. Germline-derived CDR1 and CDR2 are SGHTA and FQGNSA. CDR3: CASSLRVAPPDPLNEQFF. The CDR3 region has the DNA TGTGCCAGCAGCTTAAGAGTAGCGCCCCCAGACCCCCTAAATGAGCAGTTCTTC.

The chain links TRBV24-1 to TRBJ2-5; 8 nucleotides align to TRBD2. Germline CDR1 KGHDR, CDR2 SFDVKD. V trimming: 5 bases; J trimming: 5 bases; junction bases outside the gene matches: 9. The length of the CDR3 is 15 residues. The CDR3 coding sequence is TGTGCCACCAGTGGGACGGGAGGGCCCGGGGAGACCCAGTACTTC. Its protein product is CATSGTGGPGETQYF.

This clonotype was seen a few times. This chain uses TRBV7-2 with TRBJ2-7, with 8 bases fitting TRBD1. The ends lost 2 bases at V and 4 bases at J; junction bases unmatched: 7. The CDR3 contains 15 residues. From germline, CDR1 is SGHTA and CDR2 FQGNSA. This chain's CDR3 is CASSLRPGQVYEQYV. CDR3 DNA sequence: TGTGCCAGCAGCTTAAGGCCGGGACAGGTATACGAGCAGTACGTC.

The rearrangement uses TRBV7-6 and TRBJ1-3, with D perhaps TRBD1 (5 bases). Germline lookup yields CDR1 SGHVS and CDR2 FNYEAQ. The CDR3 extends over 14 amino acids. Trimming left V 3 bases short and J 2 bases short, with 8 bases between. CDR3 nucleotides: TGTGCCAGCAGCTTCCCAGGGACTGGAAACACCATATATTTT. Translated, it gives CASSFPGTGNTIYF.

This clonotype appeared a few times. The J gene is TRBJ2-7, the V gene TRBV7-9, with 15 bases aligning to TRBD2. From germline, CDR1 is SEHNR and CDR2 FQNEAQ (reference sequence). CDR3 length: 19 residues. Losses at the gene ends were 1 base for V and 1 base for J; bases not matched to a gene: 8. CDR3 sequence (DNA): TGTGCCAGCAGCTTAGGGATTGGACTAGCGGGAGGGCCGTCCTACGAGCAGTACGTC. This translates into CASSLGIGLAGGPSYEQYV.

The chain links TRBV6-2 or TRBV6-3 to TRBJ1-1, with D uncertain. From germline, CDR1 is MNHEY and CDR2 SVGEGT. The V end lost 2 bases, the J end lost 1 base, and 17 bases lay between the germline ends. This CDR3 is 17 amino acids long. CDR3 DNA sequence: TGTGCCAGCAGTTACCCCCACATATCCTGGAGGAACACTGAAGCTTTCTTT. Protein sequence: CASSYPHISWRNTEAFF.

The chain employs TRBV28 and TRBJ2-3, with TRBD2 matching over 14 bases. CDR1 and CDR2 from the germline V gene are MDHEN and SYDVKM. The CDR3 is 21 amino acids. The ends lost 6 bases at V and 0 bases at J; junction bases unmatched: 17. CDR3 residues: CASSPRSWRTSGRYSTDTQYF. The CDR3 region has the DNA TGTGCCAGCAGCCCCCGTTCTTGGAGGACTAGCGGGAGGTACAGCACAGATACGCAGTATTTT.

Many counts were recorded for this clonotype. This rearrangement joins TRBV25-1 to TRBJ2-3, with 8 nucleotides matching TRBD2. The V gene's germline CDR1 is MGHDK and CDR2 SYGVNS. The CDR3 spans 14 residues. Trimming took 6 bases from V and 6 from J; bases not matched to a gene: 8. The CDR3, as DNA: TGTGCCAGCAGCCCTACGGGAGGGTCGGATACGCAGTATTTT. It encodes CASSPTGGSDTQYF.

This clonotype was seen a few times. V and J are TRBV12-3 or TRBV12-4 and TRBJ1-2, with D perhaps matching TRBD1 (6 bases). CDR3 length: 12 residues. Trimming took 6 bases from V and 6 from J, leaving 11 bases between them. The CDR3 here is CASSQGFDGYTF. The CDR3 region has the DNA TGTGCCAGCAGCCAGGGGTTCGATGGCTACACCTTC.

This clonotype has only a few counts. V usage is TRBV28 and J usage is TRBJ2-3; the D gene is possibly TRBD1 (6 bases). CDR3 size: 12 residues. Germline values: CDR1 MDHEN, CDR2 SYDVKM. V lost 5 bases and J 5 bases, leaving 8 bases between the germline ends. This chain's CDR3 is CASSEGVDTQYF. CDR3 DNA sequence: TGTGCCAGCAGTGAGGGGGTAGATACGCAGTATTTT.

V usage is TRBV7-2 and J usage is TRBJ2-5; a weak D match, TRBD1 (6 bases). Looked up from germline, CDR1 is SGHTA and CDR2 is FQGNSA. The CDR3 consists of 14 residues. V gave up 5 bases and J gave up 2 bases, with 12 bases separating them. Written as DNA, the CDR3 is TGTGCCAGCAGCGCCTACAGGGAACAAGAGACCCAGTACTTC. This encodes CASSAYREQETQYF.

This clonotype showed up many times. The rearrangement joins TRBV4-3 to TRBJ2-3; 11 bases fit TRBD2. Germline loops: CDR1 LGHNA, CDR2 YSLEER. Unmatched junction bases numbered 4, after V lost 0 bases and J lost 2 bases. The CDR3 is made up of 17 amino acids. CDR3 nucleotides: TGCGCCAGCAGCCAAGATGGACTAGCGGGCGTCACAGATACGCAGTATTTT. Translation gives CASSQDGLAGVTDTQYF.

The chain employs TRBV5-1 and TRBJ2-3; 7 nucleotides align to TRBD1. There are 16 residues in the CDR3. Germline V gene data show CDR1 as SGHRS and CDR2 as YFSETQ. V dropped 4 bases and J dropped 7; count of bases not matched to a gene: 15. DNA for the CDR3: TGCGCCAGCAGCCCGACGACAGGGACAATCAGAAATACGCAGTATTTT. This encodes CASSPTTGTIRNTQYF.

This clonotype came up many times. The V call is TRBV7-2, the J call TRBJ1-5; D remains unclear. The V gene's germline CDR1 is SGHTA and CDR2 FQGNSA. The CDR3 has 13 amino acids. V was shortened by 4 bases and J by 7 bases, with 11 bases between the two germline ends. CDR3 residues: CASSSRGGQPQHF. The CDR3, as DNA: TGTGCCAGCAGCTCTCGCGGCGGGCAGCCCCAGCATTTT.

The chain carries TRBV19 and TRBJ2-7, with D maybe TRBD1 (6 bases). CDR3 length equals 14 residues. Per germline, CDR1 LNHDA and CDR2 SQIVND (reference sequence). The V end was cut by 2 bases, the J end by 0 bases, with 8 bases between. The CDR3, as DNA: TGTGCCAGTAGTATACAGGACAGCTCCTACGAGCAGTACTTC. Translation: CASSIQDSSYEQYF. The complete variable domain, with remaining parts taken from reference TRBV19 and TRBJ2-7, reads DGGITQSPKYLFRKEGQNVTLSCEQNLNHDAMYWYRQDPGQGLRLIYYSQIVNDFQKGDIAEGYSVSREKKESFPLTVTSAQKNPTAFYLCASSIQDSSYEQYFGPGTRLTVT.

This clonotype was seen more than once but under ten times. DNA for the CDR3: TGTGCCAGCAGCTTCCGGGCGGGAGAGAAGAACGAGCAGTACTTC. This translates into CASSFRAGEKNEQYF. The chain has TRBV7-8 and TRBJ2-7; TRBD2 matches 7 bases. V trimming: 3 bases; J trimming: 5 bases; junction bases outside the gene matches: 10. The germline gives CDR1 SGHVS, CDR2 FQNEAQ. This CDR3 region has 15 residues.

With respect to this clonotype: An end of the junction does not agree with germline; a read error may underlie this. V gene TRBV4-1 combines with J gene TRBJ1-2; maybe TRBD1 (5 bases). The length of the CDR3 is 15 residues. CDR1 and CDR2 from the germline V gene are MGHRA and YSYEKL. The CDR3 loop is CASSQEAGYLYGYTF. CDR3 nucleotides: TGTGCCAGCAGCCAAGAGGCAGGGTACCTCTATGGCTACACCTTC.

Worth noting for this clonotype: Germline is not matched at one junction end, which may reflect a read error. The chain has TRBV7-9 and TRBJ2-1; TRBD2 aligns across 9 bases. There are 17 residues in the CDR3. Germline CDR1 reads SEHNR; CDR2 reads FQNEAQ (reference sequence). The CDR3 nucleotides read TGTGCCAGCAACTTACCCCCCAGGACTAGCGTCCACAATGAGCAGTTCTTC. This translates into CASNLPPRTSVHNEQFF. Looking up the rest from reference TRBV7-9 and TRBJ2-1 gives the full variable domain: DTGVSQNPRHKITKRGQNVTFRCDPISEHNRLYWYRQTLGQGPEFLTYFQNEAQLEKSRLLSDRFSAERPKGSFSTLEIQRTEQGDSAMYLCASNLPPRTSVHNEQFFGPGTRLTVL.

This clonotype was observed a handful of times. This chain connects TRBV7-2 to TRBJ1-6; 8 nucleotides line up with TRBD1. Germline CDR1 is SGHTA and CDR2 is FQGNSA. The length of the CDR3 is 16 residues. Trimming took 4 bases from V and 2 from J; bases not matched to a gene: 4. CDR3 loop: CASSWTGLTYNSPLHF. The CDR3 nucleotides read TGTGCCAGCAGCTGGACAGGGTTAACCTATAATTCACCCCTCCACTTT.

The chain joins TRBV19 to TRBJ1-1, with D hard to call. Trimming took off 5 bases at V and 7 bases at J, with 14 bases between the two ends. Germline assignment: CDR1 LNHDA and CDR2 SQIVND (reference sequence). The CDR3 is made up of 13 amino acids. The CDR3 DNA sequence: TGTGCCAGTAGTGGCCCCGTTCTTGGTGAAGCTTTCTTT. Encoded protein: CASSGPVLGEAFF.

This clonotype has just a few counts. This chain connects TRBV20-1 to TRBJ2-3; 7 positions agree with TRBD2. This CDR3 is built from 15 residues. V shed 3 bases, J shed 4 bases, and the junction held 10 bases outside the gene matches. CDR1 is DFQATT and CDR2 is SNEGSKA in the germline V gene (reference sequence). As DNA, the CDR3 is TGCAGTGCTAGTCGTGCTAGCGGCGTTTCAGATACGCAGTATTTT. Residues: CSASRASGVSDTQYF.

This clonotype was detected a few times. This rearrangement joins TRBV6-2 or TRBV6-3 to TRBJ2-7, with 11 positions matching TRBD2. Germline V gene sequence: CDR1 MNHEY, CDR2 SVGEGT. The V segment lost 5 bases and the J segment 3 bases; nucleotides outside the gene matches: 6. This CDR3 comprises 15 residues. The CDR3 spells CASSPRGTSGYEQYV. CDR3 DNA: TGTGCCAGCAGTCCTCGGGGGACTAGCGGCTACGAGCAGTACGTC.

The J gene is TRBJ2-1, the V gene TRBV15; 8 nucleotides match TRBD1. This CDR3 has 17 residues. J was trimmed by 5 bases and V by 6 bases; bases with no gene match: 15. Germline-derived CDR1 and CDR2 are LNHNV and YYDKDF (reference sequence). Here the CDR3 reads CATSQRRTGKLHNEQFF. CDR3 in DNA: TGTGCCACCAGTCAGAGAAGGACAGGGAAATTGCACAATGAGCAGTTCTTC.